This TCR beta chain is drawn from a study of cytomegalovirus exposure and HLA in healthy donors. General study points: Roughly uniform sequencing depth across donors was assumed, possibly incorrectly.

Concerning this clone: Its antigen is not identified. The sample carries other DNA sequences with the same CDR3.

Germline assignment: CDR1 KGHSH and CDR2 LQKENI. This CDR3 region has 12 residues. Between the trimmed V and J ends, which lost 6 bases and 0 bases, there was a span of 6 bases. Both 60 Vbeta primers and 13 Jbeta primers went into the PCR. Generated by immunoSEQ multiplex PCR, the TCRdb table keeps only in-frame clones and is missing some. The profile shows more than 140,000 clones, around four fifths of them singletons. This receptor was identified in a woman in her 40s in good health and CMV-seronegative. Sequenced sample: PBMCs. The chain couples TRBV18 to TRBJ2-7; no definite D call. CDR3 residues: CASSPSSYEQYF. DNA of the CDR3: TGTGCCAGCTCGCCCAGCTCCTACGAGCAGTACTTC.